Presented here are 10 T cell receptor beta chains from one specimen sequenced in a study of T cell responses to AZD1222 COVID-19 vaccine. Profiling relied on immunoSEQ multiplex PCR, and the TCRdb table lists in-frame clones only, not all of them. Of more than 85,000 clones detected, approximately 94% appear once; the ten largest clones hold 2.9%. The sequences come from peripheral blood, collected 28 days after the second AZD1222 dose. The source is an adult who received the AZD1222 COVID-19 vaccine.

The V call is TRBV10-3, the J call TRBJ2-3; D gene uncertain. Trimming left V 6 bases short and J 3 bases short, with 4 bases between. Germline V gene sequence: CDR1 ENHRY, CDR2 SYGVKD. The CDR3 consists of 11 residues. CDR3 nucleotides: TGTGCCATCAGGGGTACAGATACGCAGTATTTT. Protein: CAIRGTDTQYF.

The CDR3 coding sequence is TGTGCCAGCAGCCCAAGGGACAGGGGATGGGACACTGAAGCTTTCTTT. This gives the protein CASSPRDRGWDTEAFF. The V and J genes are TRBV7-9 and TRBJ1-1, with TRBD1 matching 10 bases. This CDR3 region has 16 residues. The germline V gene has CDR1 SEHNR and CDR2 FQNEAQ (reference sequence). The ends lost 5 bases at V and 3 bases at J; junction bases unmatched: 9.

DNA for the CDR3: TGTGCCAGCAGCCCCGGGACGCAGATCTCTGGAAACACCATATATTTT. Residues: CASSPGTQISGNTIYF. This sequence joins TRBV11-3 and TRBJ1-3, with TRBD1 as a possible D gene (5 bases). The ends were cut back, 5 bases at V and 0 bases at J, with 14 bases in the middle. The length of the CDR3 is 16 residues. Looked up from germline, CDR1 is SGHNT and CDR2 is YENEEA.

The chain couples TRBV30 to TRBJ1-1, with a tentative D call TRBD1 (5 bases). The CDR3 is made up of 13 amino acids. The germline V gene encodes CDR1 GTSNPN and CDR2 SVGIG (reference sequence). Between the trimmed V and J ends, which lost 8 bases and 5 bases, there was a span of 18 bases. The CDR3 sequence is CALERGFRTEAFF. In nucleotides, the CDR3 is TGTGCCCTTGAACGGGGCTTCCGGACTGAAGCTTTCTTT.

This chain connects TRBV11-1 to TRBJ1-2; D may be TRBD1 (5 bases). With 1 base removed from V and 6 bases from J, the gap between germline ends came to 12 bases. The CDR3 runs to 14 residues. Looked up from germline, CDR1 is SGHAT and CDR2 is FQDESV (reference sequence). CDR3 coding DNA: TGTGCCAGCAGCTTAGTAGGGGTCTCGGATGGCTACACCTTC. Amino acid sequence: CASSLVGVSDGYTF.

This chain links TRBV5-4 with TRBJ2-1, with D hard to call. With 2 bases removed from V and 9 bases from J, the gap between germline ends came to 6 bases. Germline values: CDR1 SGHNT, CDR2 YYREEE (reference sequence). This CDR3 contains 11 residues. This CDR3 is CASSFKGEQFF. The CDR3 DNA sequence: TGTGCCAGCAGCTTTAAGGGTGAGCAGTTCTTC.

This clone was detected once. J is TRBJ1-2 and V is TRBV7-9; D unclear. Germline CDR1 SEHNR, CDR2 FQNEAQ (reference sequence). The CDR3 runs to 15 residues. The germline V and J ends were trimmed by 6 bases and 6 bases, with 20 bases remaining between them. CDR3 nucleotide sequence: TGTGCCAGCAGTACAGTCGGCGGCGAACCTAATGGCTACACCTTC. Amino acid sequence: CASSTVGGEPNGYTF.

This clone was seen a single time. The rearrangement links TRBV6-5 to TRBJ2-7, with D perhaps TRBD1 (5 bases). Germline CDR1 is MNHEY and CDR2 is SVGAGI. V gave up 0 bases and J gave up 2 bases, with 8 bases separating them. The CDR3 is 14 amino acids. Here the CDR3 reads CASSYSYRTYEQYF. DNA for the CDR3: TGTGCCAGCAGTTACTCCTACAGGACCTACGAGCAGTACTTC.

J is TRBJ1-5 and V is TRBV5-8; D possibly corresponds to TRBD1 (5 bases). In germline, CDR1 is SGHTS, CDR2 YDEGEE. V was pared by 3 bases and J by 4 bases, with 11 bases between. The CDR3 is 14 amino acids. In nucleotides, the CDR3 is TGTGCCAGCAGCTCCAATTGGGGGAATCAGCCCCAGCATTTT. This gives the protein CASSSNWGNQPQHF. The variable domain in full, completed from reference TRBV5-8 and TRBJ1-5, reads EAGVTQSPTHLIKTRGQQATLRCSPISGHTSVYWYQQALGLGLQFLLWYDEGEERNRGNFPPRFSGRQFPNYSSELNVNALELEDSALYLCASSSNWGNQPQHFGDGTRLSIL.

The V call is TRBV12-3 or TRBV12-4, the J call TRBJ1-2; TRBD1 might be the D (6 bases). V lost 6 bases to trimming and J lost 6 bases, with 14 bases between them. This CDR3 comprises 13 residues. CDR3 nucleotide sequence: TGTGCCAGCAGATCTAGGGGGGGAGATGGCTACACCTTC. As protein: CASRSRGGDGYTF.